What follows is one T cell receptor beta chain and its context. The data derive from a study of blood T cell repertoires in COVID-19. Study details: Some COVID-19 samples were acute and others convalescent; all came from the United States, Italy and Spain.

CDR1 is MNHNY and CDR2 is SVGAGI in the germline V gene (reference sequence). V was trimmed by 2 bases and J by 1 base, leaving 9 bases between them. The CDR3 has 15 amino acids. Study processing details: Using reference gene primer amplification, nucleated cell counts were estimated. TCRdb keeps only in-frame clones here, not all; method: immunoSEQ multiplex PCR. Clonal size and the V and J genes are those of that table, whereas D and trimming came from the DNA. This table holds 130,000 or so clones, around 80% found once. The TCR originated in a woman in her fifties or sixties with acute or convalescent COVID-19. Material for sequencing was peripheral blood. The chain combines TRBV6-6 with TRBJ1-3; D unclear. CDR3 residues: CASSYSGSSGNTIYF. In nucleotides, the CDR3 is TGTGCCAGCAGTTACAGCGGTAGTTCTGGAAACACCATATATTTT.